This paragraph reports one T cell receptor beta chain. Its antigen is still unknown. These data come from a study of T cells after yellow fever vaccination. 5'RACE template switching produced TCR cDNA carrying a universal primer site and UMIs. MiXCR was run by TCRdb on the 5' RACE reads, yielding one entry per CDR3 protein. The sample carries about 73,000 distinct CDR3 sequences, roughly 7.4% recorded once. General study findings and limits: A secondary response was less intense yet reached its peak sooner, at day 5 versus 15. One caveat is that FACS-sorted repertoires could contain abundant clonotypes contaminating from the bulk population. Once the booster was given, most primary-vaccination clones reappeared, at 95% to 98% for CD4 and roughly 85% for CD8.

The source is a man aged 30 to 45 who received the YFV17D yellow fever vaccine. Sequences were derived from CD8+ T cells sorted from PBMCs, sampled on the day of the yellow fever booster vaccination.

The CDR3 loop reads CASSQGTGTSGSDIQYF. CDR3 sequence (DNA): TGTGCCAGCAGCCAGGGTACCGGGACTAGCGGGAGTGACATTCAGTACTTC. The chain carries TRBV4-2 and TRBJ2-4; the match to TRBD2 covers 14 bases. Germline CDR1 is LGHNA and CDR2 is YNFKEQ. The CDR3 sequence is 17 residues long. With V trimmed by 3 bases and J by 8 bases, 9 bases remained unmatched.